The rows below give T cell receptor beta chains drawn from one sample of a study of cytomegalovirus exposure and HLA in healthy donors. Data came from immunoSEQ multiplex PCR; TCRdb stores just in-frame clones and leaves some out. The sample carries 100,000 to 150,000 clones, 10% recorded once. The sequenced sample consisted of PBMCs. The receptors come from a woman aged 18-35 years in good health and CMV-seropositive. Both conserved end residues are part of each CDR3. A D gene is named only where the DNA matches it firmly. Clone size is shown for a subset of rows, as once, few, many or a class of expanded clone.

>few|TRBD2|TRBV30|TRBJ2-1
CACRGGGFNEQFF
TGTGCCTGTCGCGGGGGGGGGTTCAATGAGCAGTTCTTC
>.|TRBD1|TRBV5-6|TRBJ2-7
CASSVTGTGLGEQYF
TGTGCCAGCAGCGTAACCGGGACAGGCTTGGGCGAGCAGTACTTC
>few|TRBD1|TRBV2|TRBJ1-2
CASRDDRVYGYTF
TGTGCCAGCAGGGACGACAGGGTGTACGGCTACACCTTC
>.|.|TRBV5-8|TRBJ2-7
CASRYKQGAYEQYF
TGTGCCAGCAGGTATAAACAGGGAGCCTACGAGCAGTACTTC
>.|.|TRBV19|TRBJ1-4
CASSRASGGEKLFF
TGTGCCAGTAGCAGGGCCTCGGGAGGGGAAAAACTGTTTTTT
>.|TRBD1|TRBV9|TRBJ1-1
CASSVTGGSGTEAFF
TGTGCCAGCAGCGTGACAGGGGGCAGCGGCACTGAAGCTTTCTTT
>few|TRBD2|TRBV4-1|TRBJ2-7
CASSPYGGSDYEQYF
TGCGCCAGCAGCCCCTACGGGGGGTCGGACTACGAGCAGTACTTC
>.|TRBD1|TRBV27|TRBJ1-2
CASSRTGGYYGYTF
TGTGCCAGCAGCCGGACAGGGGGTTACTATGGCTACACCTTC
>few|.|TRBV7-2|TRBJ2-1
CASSLAGSGASGEQFF
TGTGCCAGCAGCTTAGCGGGGAGCGGCGCTTCGGGTGAGCAGTTCTTC
>.|TRBD2|TRBV10-3|TRBJ2-3
CAISELAGGPRESTDTQYF
TGTGCCATCAGTGAACTAGCGGGAGGGCCTCGAGAGAGCACAGATACGCAGTATTTT
>few|TRBD2|TRBV6-6|TRBJ2-3
CASSSGRDTQYF
TGTGCCAGCTCTAGCGGGAGAGATACGCAGTATTTT
>.|.|TRBV2|TRBJ2-3
CASYRASDTQYF
TGTGCCAGCTACAGGGCTTCAGATACGCAGTATTTT
>.|.|TRBV27|TRBJ2-7
CASSLPGVIDEQYF
TGTGCCAGCAGTTTGCCCGGGGTAATAGACGAGCAGTACTTC
>.|.|TRBV15|TRBJ1-5
CATSRDRGQPQHF
TGTGCCACCAGCAGAGATAGGGGTCAGCCCCAGCATTTT
>few|.|TRBV19|TRBJ2-7
CASSIVGAGEEQYF
TGTGCCAGTAGTATAGTAGGGGCAGGGGAAGAGCAGTACTTC
>many|TRBD2|TRBV4-1|TRBJ2-1
CASSQVDLGLAHYNEQFF
TGCGCCAGCAGCCAAGTGGATTTGGGACTAGCGCATTACAATGAGCAGTTCTTC
>.|TRBD1|TRBV7-9|TRBJ2-2
CASSSPGQASGELFF
TGTGCCAGCAGCTCACCGGGACAGGCGTCCGGGGAGCTGTTTTTT
>few|TRBD1|TRBV15|TRBJ2-5
CATSETGTGGLGETQYF
TGTGCCACCAGCGAGACCGGGACAGGGGGACTTGGGGAGACCCAGTACTTC
>.|.|TRBV7-2|TRBJ2-1
CASSLGASWMNEQFF
TGTGCCAGCAGCTTAGGAGCTAGTTGGATGAATGAGCAGTTCTTC
>few|.|TRBV28|TRBJ1-2
CASKWPDPQSGYTF
TGTGCCAGCAAATGGCCAGACCCACAGTCTGGCTACACCTTC
>few|.|TRBV2|TRBJ1-2
CASSSDSPDYGYTF
TGTGCCAGCAGCTCGGACAGCCCTGACTATGGCTACACCTTC
>.|.|TRBV29-1|TRBJ2-3
CSVEPGLPNTDTQYF
TGCAGCGTTGAACCGGGACTCCCGAATACGGATACGCAGTATTTT
>few|.|TRBV6-1|TRBJ1-5
CASSVQDSNQPQHF
TGTGCCAGCAGTGTTCAGGATAGCAATCAGCCCCAGCATTTT
>.|TRBD1|TRBV30|TRBJ1-2
CAWSTGAGRGYTF
TGTGCCTGGAGCACAGGGGCGGGGAGAGGCTACACCTTC
>.|.|TRBV7-2|TRBJ2-7
CASSFSAKSSYEQYF
TGTGCCAGCAGCTTCAGCGCCAAGAGCTCCTACGAGCAGTACTTC
>.|TRBD1|TRBV30|TRBJ1-5
CAWSEGASNQPQHF
TGTGCCTGGAGTGAGGGGGCCAGTAATCAGCCCCAGCATTTT
>.|.|TRBV6-5|TRBJ1-2
CASSPGYGYTF
TGTGCCAGCAGTCCCGGGTATGGCTACACCTTC
>.|.|TRBV7-2|TRBJ2-2
CASSLLLTGELFF
TGTGCCAGCAGCTTACTACTAACCGGGGAGCTGTTTTTT
>few|.|TRBV11-2|TRBJ1-3
CASSFGDTIYF
TGTGCCAGCAGCTTCGGGGACACCATATATTTT
>few|TRBD2|TRBV28|TRBJ2-2
CASSSRGVTGELFF
TGTGCCAGCAGTTCTCGGGGGGTCACCGGGGAGCTGTTTTTT
>.|.|TRBV7-6|TRBJ2-1
CASSLDGKNEQFF
TGTGCCAGCAGCTTAGATGGCAAGAATGAGCAGTTCTTC
>few|.|TRBV5-8|TRBJ2-1
CASSLPRDSTDKFEQFF
TGTGCCAGCAGCTTGCCAAGGGACTCGACCGATAAATTTGAGCAGTTCTTC
>few|TRBD2|TRBV9|TRBJ2-5
CASSFTGTKGETQYF
TGTGCCAGCAGCTTTACCGGGACTAAGGGAGAGACCCAGTACTTC
>few|TRBD2|TRBV10-3|TRBJ2-1
CAIKSTSGGSSYNEQFF
TGTGCCATCAAGTCTACTAGCGGGGGAAGCTCCTACAATGAGCAGTTCTTC
>.|.|TRBV11-3|TRBJ2-1
CASSLRGSFNEQFF
TGTGCCAGCAGTTTAAGGGGGTCCTTCAATGAGCAGTTCTTC
>.|.|TRBV5-1|TRBJ2-3
CASSQAPTDTQYF
TGCGCCAGCAGCCAAGCGCCAACAGATACGCAGTATTTT
>.|TRBD2|TRBV2|TRBJ2-3
CASSGGGADTQYF
TGTGCCAGCAGTGGCGGGGGGGCGGATACGCAGTATTTT
>.|TRBD2|TRBV27|TRBJ2-3
CASSLSAGVGTDTQYF
TGTGCCAGCAGTTTATCGGCGGGAGTTGGCACAGATACGCAGTATTTT
>few|.|TRBV2|TRBJ2-7
CASSDRGIRAYEQYF
TGTGCCAGCAGTGATCGGGGGATTAGGGCCTACGAGCAGTACTTC
>once|TRBD2|TRBV19|TRBJ2-7
CASSSGSGFSDEQYF
TGTGCCAGTAGTAGCGGGAGCGGTTTCTCGGACGAGCAGTACTTC
>.|.|TRBV30|TRBJ2-7
CAWSPGPFYEQYF
TGTGCCTGGAGTCCGGGTCCTTTCTACGAGCAGTACTTC
>few|.|TRBV5-1|TRBJ2-5
CASSLAGGGRTQETQYF
TGCGCCAGCAGCTTGGCCGGTGGCGGGCGAACCCAAGAGACCCAGTACTTC
>few|TRBD1|TRBV5-1|TRBJ1-1
CASSLTDRDRSEAFF
TGCGCCAGCAGCTTGACCGACAGGGATCGAAGTGAAGCTTTCTTT
>.|.|TRBV30|TRBJ2-1
CAWSPGSSYNEQFF
TGTGCCTGGAGTCCGGGAAGCTCCTACAATGAGCAGTTCTTC
>.|TRBD2|TRBV2|TRBJ2-2
CASTRTSGIHGELFF
TGTGCCAGCACTAGGACTAGCGGGATTCACGGGGAGCTGTTTTTT
>few|TRBD2|TRBV5-6|TRBJ2-7
CASSLERAAGVYEQYF
TGTGCCAGCAGCTTGGAAAGGGCAGCGGGAGTCTACGAGCAGTACTTC
>.|TRBD2|TRBV9|TRBJ2-1
CASSPGLAGVGNEQFF
TGTGCCAGCAGCCCCGGACTAGCGGGAGTGGGGAATGAGCAGTTCTTC
>.|.|TRBV15|TRBJ2-4
CATSRDSGGAKNIQYF
TGTGCCACCAGCAGAGATTCGGGCGGGGCCAAAAACATTCAGTACTTC
>few|.|TRBV2|TRBJ1-5
CASSVLQLSNQPQHF
TGTGCCAGCAGTGTCTTACAGTTAAGCAATCAGCCCCAGCATTTT
>few|.|TRBV27|TRBJ1-1
CASSLDGMNTEAFF
TGTGCCAGCAGCCTGGACGGGATGAACACTGAAGCTTTCTTT
>.|TRBD2|TRBV5-6|TRBJ2-1
CASSSGTSPHEQFF
TGTGCCAGCAGCTCCGGGACTAGCCCCCATGAGCAGTTCTTC
>.|.|TRBV18|TRBJ2-7
CASSPSQVGAYEQYF
TGTGCCAGCTCACCTAGCCAGGTGGGAGCCTACGAGCAGTACTTC
>.|TRBD1|TRBV11-3|TRBJ2-4
CASSLGDSVSLAKNIQYF
TGTGCCAGCAGCTTAGGGGACAGTGTCTCACTAGCCAAAAACATTCAGTACTTC
>few|.|TRBV30|TRBJ2-5
CAWSVPLRQETQYF
TGTGCCTGGAGTGTACCGCTACGACAAGAGACCCAGTACTTC